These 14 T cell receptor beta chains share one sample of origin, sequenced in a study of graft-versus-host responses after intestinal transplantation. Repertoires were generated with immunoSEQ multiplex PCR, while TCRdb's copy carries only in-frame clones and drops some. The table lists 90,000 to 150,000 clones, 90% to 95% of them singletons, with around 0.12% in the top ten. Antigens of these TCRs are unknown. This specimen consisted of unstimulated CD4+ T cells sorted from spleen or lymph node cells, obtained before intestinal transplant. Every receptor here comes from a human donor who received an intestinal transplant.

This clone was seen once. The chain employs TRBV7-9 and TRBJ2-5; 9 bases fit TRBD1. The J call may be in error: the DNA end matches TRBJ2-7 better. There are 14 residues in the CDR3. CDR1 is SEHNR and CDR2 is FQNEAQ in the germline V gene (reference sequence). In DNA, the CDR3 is TGTGCCAGCGCCGGGGGGACAGGGAAAAACGAGCAGTACTTC. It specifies CASAGGTGKNEQYF.

The CDR3 region has the DNA TGTGCCAGCAGCGGGACACCTGGAACTGAAGCTTTCTTT. It encodes CASSGTPGTEAFF. The V and J genes are TRBV9 and TRBJ1-1; D possibly corresponds to TRBD1 (5 bases). The V gene lost 3 bases and the J gene lost 5 bases, with 11 bases spanning the gap. CDR1 SGDLS and CDR2 YYNGEE come from the germline V gene. The CDR3 has 13 amino acids.

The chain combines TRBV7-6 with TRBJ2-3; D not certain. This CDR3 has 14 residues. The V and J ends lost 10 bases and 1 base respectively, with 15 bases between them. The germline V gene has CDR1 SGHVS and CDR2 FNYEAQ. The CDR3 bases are TGTGCCATAAAAAGGAACTACGGCACAGATACGCAGTATTTT. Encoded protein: CAIKRNYGTDTQYF.

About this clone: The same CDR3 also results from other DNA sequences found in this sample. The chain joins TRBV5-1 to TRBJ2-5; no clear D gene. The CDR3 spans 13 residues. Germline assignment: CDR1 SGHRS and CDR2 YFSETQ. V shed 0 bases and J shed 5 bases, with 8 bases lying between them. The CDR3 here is CASSLEGRETQYF. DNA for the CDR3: TGCGCCAGCAGCTTGGAAGGTCGTGAGACCCAGTACTTC.

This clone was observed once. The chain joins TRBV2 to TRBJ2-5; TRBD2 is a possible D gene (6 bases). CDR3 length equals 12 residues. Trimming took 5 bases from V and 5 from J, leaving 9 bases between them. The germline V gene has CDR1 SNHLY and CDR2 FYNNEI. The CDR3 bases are TGTGCCAGCAGTTTCCGGGGGGAGACCCAGTACTTC. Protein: CASSFRGETQYF.

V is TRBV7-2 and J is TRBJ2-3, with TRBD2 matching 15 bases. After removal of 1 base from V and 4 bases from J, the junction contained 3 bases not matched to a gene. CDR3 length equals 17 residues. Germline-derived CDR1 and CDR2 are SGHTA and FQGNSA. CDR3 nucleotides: TGTGCCAGCAGCTTAGGGGGACTAGCGGGAGGCCCAGATACGCAGTATTTT. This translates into CASSLGGLAGGPDTQYF.

CDR3 amino acids: CASSVRALGNTGELFF. The CDR3 coding sequence is TGTGCCAGCAGCGTAAGGGCACTCGGGAACACCGGGGAGCTGTTTTTT. V is TRBV9 and J is TRBJ2-2; D is uncertain. The CDR3 is 16 residues long. V was shortened by 1 base and J by 1 base, with 11 bases between the two germline ends. Germline loops: CDR1 SGDLS, CDR2 YYNGEE.

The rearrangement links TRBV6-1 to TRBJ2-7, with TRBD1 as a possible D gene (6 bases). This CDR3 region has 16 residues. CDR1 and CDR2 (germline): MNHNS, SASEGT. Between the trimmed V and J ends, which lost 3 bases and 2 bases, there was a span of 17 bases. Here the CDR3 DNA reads TGTGCCAGCAGTGACATCACAGGGATCAGAACCTACGAGCAGTACTTC. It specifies CASSDITGIRTYEQYF.

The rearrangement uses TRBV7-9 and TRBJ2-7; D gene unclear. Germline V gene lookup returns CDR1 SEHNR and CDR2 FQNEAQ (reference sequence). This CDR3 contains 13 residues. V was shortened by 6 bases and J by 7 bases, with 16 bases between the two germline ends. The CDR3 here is CASSSGGSGEQYF. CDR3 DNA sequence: TGTGCCAGCAGTTCCGGCGGCTCTGGGGAGCAGTACTTC.

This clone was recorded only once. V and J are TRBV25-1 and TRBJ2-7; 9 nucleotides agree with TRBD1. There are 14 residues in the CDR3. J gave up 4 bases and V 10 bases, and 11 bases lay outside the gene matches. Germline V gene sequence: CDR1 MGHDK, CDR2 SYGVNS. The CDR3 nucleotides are TGTGCCACCACCTCGGGGGGACAGGGATACGAGCAGTACTTC. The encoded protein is CATTSGGQGYEQYF.

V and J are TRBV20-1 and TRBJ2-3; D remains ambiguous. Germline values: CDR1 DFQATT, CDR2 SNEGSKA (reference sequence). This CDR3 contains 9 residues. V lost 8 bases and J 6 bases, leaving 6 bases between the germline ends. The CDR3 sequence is CSPRDTQYF. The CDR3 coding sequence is TGCAGTCCTCGGGATACGCAGTATTTT.

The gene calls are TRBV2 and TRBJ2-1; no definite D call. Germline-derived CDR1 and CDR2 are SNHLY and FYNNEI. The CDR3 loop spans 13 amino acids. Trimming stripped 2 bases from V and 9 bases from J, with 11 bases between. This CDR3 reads CASSEFYVSEQFF. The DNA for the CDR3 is TGTGCCAGCAGTGAATTTTATGTCAGTGAGCAGTTCTTC.

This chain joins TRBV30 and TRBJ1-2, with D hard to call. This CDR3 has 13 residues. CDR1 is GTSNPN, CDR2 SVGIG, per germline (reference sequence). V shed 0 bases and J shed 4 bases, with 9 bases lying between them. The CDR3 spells CAWSVLGSYGYTF. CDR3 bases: TGTGCCTGGAGTGTACTTGGAAGCTATGGCTACACCTTC.

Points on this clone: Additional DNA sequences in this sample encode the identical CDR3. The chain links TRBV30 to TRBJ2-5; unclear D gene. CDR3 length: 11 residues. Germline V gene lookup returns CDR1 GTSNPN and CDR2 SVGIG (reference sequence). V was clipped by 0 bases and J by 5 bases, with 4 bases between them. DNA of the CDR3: TGTGCCTGGAGTGTGGGTGAGACCCAGTACTTC. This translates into CAWSVGETQYF. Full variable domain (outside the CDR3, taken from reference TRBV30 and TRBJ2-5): SQTIHQWPATLVQPVGSPLSLECTVEGTSNPNLYWYRQAAGRGLQLLFYSVGIGQISSEVPQNLSASRPQDRQFILSSKKLLLSDSGFYLCAWSVGETQYFGPGTRLLVL.